This T cell receptor beta chain appears in the sequencing data of a study of OX40 agonist ivuxolimab in advanced cancers. Notes on the research overall: The costimulatory receptor OX40 (CD134) was targeted by ivuxolimab, a fully human IgG2 agonistic monoclonal antibody. Prior anti-PD-1, anti-PD-L1 or anti-CTLA-4 therapy was permitted, and checkpoint inhibitors had been received by about 36% of dose-escalation patients. Of the approximately 54 patients in dose escalation, 19 had hepatocellular carcinoma, about 15 had melanoma, 9 had renal cell carcinoma and 9 had head and neck cancer. Peripheral TCRbeta sequencing aimed to test whether ivuxolimab altered TCR sequence diversity and caused clonal T-cell expansion. Intravenous ivuxolimab was administered to patients every 2 weeks at six dose levels: 0.01, 0.1, 0.3, 1.5, 3 and 10 mg/kg. In the dose-escalation cohort, more than 75% of patients were male, and the mean age was approximately 64 years, with a range of roughly 20 to 80. Partial responses were achieved by three dose-escalation patients, of whom one had hepatocellular carcinoma and two had cutaneous melanoma. The paper covers the monotherapy dose-escalation part of the phase I ivuxolimab trial, which included N ≈ 57 patients. Broad study findings and their caveats: The antigen specificity of the peripheral T cells that underwent clonal expansion was not determined. In the 0.1-3.0 mg/kg groups, partial responders were among the patients with the lowest normalized peripheral clonal expansion, particularly in CD8+ T cells. At doses of 0.1 to 3.0 mg/kg, clonal expansion of both CD4+ and CD8+ blood T cells was observed from baseline to week 6. After ivuxolimab, CD8+ T cells had more expanded clones than CD4+ T cells on average. Low levels of normalized T-cell clonal expansion were also seen in some patients who did not respond.

Points on this clone: The specificity of this receptor is unknown. No much larger clonotype is one base removed from it; base qualities were not supplied.

The CDR3, from cysteine to phenylalanine, totals 14 residues. This entry keeps only the CDR3 DNA: 42 bases, framed from base 1. From a lookup of the germline V gene (reference sequence), CDR1 and CDR2 are SGHNT and YYREEE. The trim is 0 bases for V and 4 bases for J, with a gap of 9 bases between the germline ends. Genomic DNA was extracted from sorted cells for sequencing of the TCRbeta CDR3 region. The immunoSEQ Assay was used for sequencing of TCRbeta CDR3 regions. TCRdb stores this immuneACCESS table with in-frame sequences only. Part of the clones is absent; in the studies checked, under half of the shortfall reflects unresolved V genes, and no reason is known for the rest. The sample table shows some 98,000 clones, and around nine tenths are seen once. Of the sample, roughly 0.31% is held by the ten largest clones. Patients with a history of autoimmune disease or receiving systemic immunosuppression were excluded from the trial. Peripheral blood for TCR sequencing was collected from all dose cohorts at baseline, on cycle 4 day 1, and on cycle 7 day 1. The samples were taken from a phase I, first-in-human, multicenter, open-label dose-escalation trial of ivuxolimab. Adults with locally advanced or metastatic head and neck squamous cell, hepatocellular, melanoma or renal cell carcinoma were enrolled in the trial. Before TCR sequencing, CD4+ T cells and CD8+ T cells from peripheral blood were sorted into separate populations.

This sample comprised CD4+ or CD8+ T cells sorted from blood, obtained in a trial of the OX40 agonist ivuxolimab. This clonotype was sampled from an adult with an advanced solid tumor such as melanoma, head and neck, liver or kidney cancer. This receptor chain uses TRBV5-4 and TRBJ2-3, with the D gene too uncertain to name. The CDR3: CASSLVTVADTQYF. The bases are TGTGCCAGCAGCTTGGTTACAGTCGCAGATACGCAGTATTTT. This CDR3, with the reference TRBV5-4 and TRBJ2-3 proteins standing in past its ends, gives the full variable domain ETGVTQSPTHLIKTRGQQVTLRCSSQSGHNTVSWYQQALGQGPQFIFQYYREEENGRGNFPPRFSGLQFPNYSSELNVNALELDDSALYLCASSLVTVADTQYFGPGTRLTVL.